The T cell receptor beta chain under discussion was sequenced for a study of OX40 agonist ivuxolimab in advanced cancers. The V and J ends lost 2 bases and 2 bases respectively, with 7 bases between them. CDR1 KGHSH and CDR2 LQKENI come from the germline V gene. This CDR3 region has 14 residues. Study results and limitations: At doses 0.1 to 3.0 mg/kg, CD4+ and CD8+ clones expanded. No antigen was identified for the clonally expanded peripheral T cells.

Repertoires were generated with immunoSEQ multiplex PCR, while TCRdb's copy carries only in-frame clones and drops some. The sample holds tens of thousands of clones, around 89% seen once. Blood sampling took place at baseline, cycle 4 day 1, and cycle 7 day 1. Turning to this clone: The antigen remains undetermined.

V is TRBV18 and J is TRBJ1-3; the D gene is possibly TRBD1 (5 bases). This receptor was obtained from an adult with an advanced solid tumor such as melanoma, head and neck, liver or kidney cancer. This specimen consisted of CD4+ or CD8+ T cells sorted from blood, obtained in a trial of the OX40 agonist ivuxolimab. The DNA of the CDR3 is TGTGCCAGCTCACCAGACAGCGCTGGAAACACCATATATTTT. Its translation: CASSPDSAGNTIYF.